Detailed here is one TCR beta chain. Its target is unknown. A junction boundary mismatches the germline segment, possibly from a read error. Taking roughly 20-32 mg of unsorted bulk tissue, the authors co-extracted RNA and DNA. Tumor samples were assessed, and every one had over 90% viable tumor cells. The sample belongs to a study of tumor-infiltrating lymphocytes in primary liver carcinoma. General observations from the study: It was observed that only about 8-24% of the top clones appeared in every one of the five tumor regions. Tumor-adjacent and tumor-blood pairs shared less of their repertoires than tumor region pairs shared. Against blood, tumors held a significantly higher top-250-clone fraction (p = 0.039).

From approximately 550 ng of total RNA, TCR beta-specific cDNA was reverse-transcribed using a constant-region primer. Employing slightly modified ARM-PCR, three nested multiplex PCR rounds were run, and these gave rise to the TCR beta libraries. TCRdb used MiXCR to reprocess the multiplex PCR reads, holding one entry per CDR3 protein. In the table there are some 190,000 distinct CDR3 sequences, around four fifths of which are singletons. The sequenced sample consisted of tumor tissue from primary liver carcinoma. The source of this sequence is a man aged 35 to 55 with primary liver carcinoma and hepatitis B virus infection.

For the CDR3, the DNA is TGCACCAGCAGCCAAGACCGAGGAGGGAGGGCCAGCGTTCGCAATGAGCAGTTTTTC. Translation: CTSSQDRGGRASVRNEQFF. This chain connects TRBV4-1 to TRBJ2-1; TRBD2 matches at 7 bases. The CDR3 is made up of 19 amino acids. CDR1 is MGHRA and CDR2 is YSYEKL in the germline V gene.